The clone carrying this TCR beta chain was counted many times. The same CDR3 also results from other DNA sequences found in this sample. The entirety of the isolated RNA underwent reverse transcription, so expressed TCRB transcripts were sequenced. Profiled with immunoSEQ multiplex PCR; TCRdb holds only in-frame clones, not every one. Here the sample spans fewer than 400,000 clones, 6.5% to 10% being singletons. This CDR3 region has 14 residues. The V gene's germline CDR1 is SGHRS and CDR2 YFSETQ. Germline trimming cut 4 bases from V and 5 bases from J; bases unmatched to any gene: 6. This specimen belongs to a study of beta chain features in type 1 diabetes.

The material sequenced was central memory CD4+ T cells from blood. The chain joins TRBV5-1 to TRBJ2-1, with 7 nucleotides matching TRBD1. This receptor was obtained from a woman aged 18 to 35 in good health. The CDR3 sequence is CASSRLTGDNEQFF. The CDR3 DNA follows: TGCGCCAGCAGCCGTTTAACAGGGGACAATGAGCAGTTCTTC.